Presented here are 7 T cell receptor beta chains from one specimen sequenced in a study of blood T cell repertoires in COVID-19. Sequenced by immunoSEQ multiplex PCR; TCRdb stores in-frame clones only, minus some. This table has about 140,000 clones, around 90% appearing once. Sequencing used peripheral blood. These receptors were taken from an elderly woman with acute or convalescent COVID-19.

This chain uses TRBV27 with TRBJ2-7; D perhaps matches TRBD1 (5 bases). V was trimmed by 3 bases and J by 0 bases, leaving 27 bases between them. The germline V gene encodes CDR1 MNHEY and CDR2 SMNVEV (reference sequence). The CDR3 has 20 residues. CDR3 DNA sequence: TGTGCCAGCAGTTTCTCTACAGGACGGAGCATGAGGCCAAGCTCCTACGAGCAGTACTTC. Protein product: CASSFSTGRSMRPSSYEQYF.

This sequence joins TRBV3-1 (or the pseudogene TRBV3-2) and TRBJ2-5, with 11 bases aligning to TRBD2. The V gene's germline CDR1 is LGHDT and CDR2 YNNKEL (reference sequence). This CDR3 comprises 14 residues. V lost 4 bases, J lost 4 bases, and 2 bases stayed unmatched. The DNA for the CDR3 is TGTGCCAGCAGCCCTAGCGGGGGGTTAGAGACCCAGTACTTC. As protein: CASSPSGGLETQYF.

J is TRBJ2-3 and V is TRBV5-1; 8 bases match TRBD2. Per the germline V gene, CDR1 is SGHRS and CDR2 is YFSETQ. The CDR3 spans 14 residues. Germline trimming cut 3 bases from V and 4 bases from J; bases unmatched to any gene: 4. The CDR3 region is CASSSGLGADTQYF. Written as DNA, the CDR3 is TGCGCCAGCAGCTCGGGACTAGGAGCAGATACGCAGTATTTT.

The chain combines TRBV7-8 with TRBJ1-1, with a tentative D call TRBD1 (5 bases). The germline CDR1 and CDR2 sequences are SGHVS and FQNEAQ. V was clipped by 3 bases and J by 0 bases, with 11 bases between them. The CDR3 consists of 15 residues. DNA for the CDR3: TGTGCCAGCAGCTTCAGGGAGGGTTTGAACACTGAAGCTTTCTTT. Encoded protein: CASSFREGLNTEAFF.

The chain employs TRBV20-1 and TRBJ2-4; D might be TRBD2 (5 bases). V dropped 4 bases and J dropped 9 bases, with 10 bases sitting between them. The length of the CDR3 is 11 residues. Germline lookup yields CDR1 DFQATT and CDR2 SNEGSKA (reference sequence). The CDR3, as DNA: TGCAGTGCTAATGACGGGGTCATTCAGTACTTC. It yields the protein CSANDGVIQYF.

This chain connects TRBV2 to TRBJ1-4; the D is unclear. Trimming cost V 3 bases and J 8 bases, with 7 bases left between them. The CDR3 has 12 amino acids. The V gene's germline CDR1 is SNHLY and CDR2 FYNNEI. CDR3 loop: CASSDRREKLFF. The CDR3 bases are TGTGCCAGCAGTGATAGGCGGGAAAAACTGTTTTTT. Looking up the rest from reference TRBV2 and TRBJ1-4 gives the full variable domain: EPEVTQTPSHQVTQMGQEVILRCVPISNHLYFYWYRQILGQKVEFLVSFYNNEISEKSEIFDDQFSVERPDGSNFTLKIRSTKLEDSAMYFCASSDRREKLFFGSGTQLSVL.

This chain joins TRBV7-2 and TRBJ2-5; tentatively, D is TRBD1 (5 bases). The CDR3 has 16 amino acids. V lost 1 base, J lost 2 bases, and 14 bases lay in between. CDR1 is SGHTA and CDR2 is FQGNSA in the germline V gene. This chain's CDR3 is CASSLVVGALQETQYF. As DNA, the CDR3 is TGTGCCAGCAGCTTAGTCGTAGGGGCCTTGCAAGAGACCCAGTACTTC.